This is a list of T cell receptor beta chains from one sample in a study of tumor-infiltrating lymphocytes in oesophageal squamous cell carcinoma. TCRdb re-derived calls from the PCR reads in MiXCR, one entry per CDR3 protein. The top ten clones hold roughly 14% of a sample with 18,000 or so distinct CDR3 sequences, roughly 43% of them seen once. Sequencing used normal esophageal tissue next to the tumor. These receptors were collected from a male donor with esophageal squamous cell carcinoma. Each CDR3 is given with its conserved first and last residue. Fields, in order: clone size, CDR3 length, D gene, J gene, V gene, CDR3 protein, CDR3 DNA. The D gene is left open where the match is weak. Not all rows give a size; the values are once, few, many and, for expanded clones, a class.

abundance: many; len: 15; d_gene: TRBD1; j_gene: TRBJ2-2; v_gene: TRBV24-1; CDR3aa: CATMDRGTNTGELFF; CDR3nt: TGTGCCACCATGGACAGGGGAACGAACACCGGGGAGCTGTTTTTT
abundance: many; len: 13; d_gene: TRBD2; j_gene: TRBJ2-1; v_gene: TRBV6-1; CDR3aa: CASQGLAGNEQFF; CDR3nt: TGTGCCAGCCAGGGGCTAGCGGGAAATGAGCAGTTCTTC
abundance: few; len: 15; d_gene: .; j_gene: TRBJ2-1; v_gene: TRBV11-3; CDR3aa: CASSYQGGSYNEQFF; CDR3nt: TGTGCCAGCAGCTATCAGGGGGGATCATACAATGAGCAGTTCTTC
abundance: .; len: 14; d_gene: .; j_gene: TRBJ1-1; v_gene: TRBV2; CDR3aa: CASSESARGTEAFF; CDR3nt: TGTGCCAGCAGTGAATCGGCCAGAGGGACTGAAGCTTTCTTT
abundance: .; len: 13; d_gene: .; j_gene: TRBJ2-1; v_gene: TRBV7-6; CDR3aa: CASSPPIAQQQFF; CDR3nt: TGTGCCAGCAGCCCCCCTATTGCACAACAGCAGTTCTTC
abundance: few; len: 13; d_gene: .; j_gene: TRBJ1-1; v_gene: TRBV2; CDR3aa: CASSEPGGREAFF; CDR3nt: TGTGCCAGCAGTGAACCCGGGGGTAGGGAAGCTTTCTTT
abundance: .; len: 16; d_gene: .; j_gene: TRBJ2-6; v_gene: TRBV4-2; CDR3aa: CASSQERGSGANVLTF; CDR3nt: TGTGCCAGCAGCCAAGAACGGGGCTCTGGGGCCAACGTCCTGACTTTC
abundance: .; len: 17; d_gene: TRBD1; j_gene: TRBJ2-5; v_gene: TRBV27; CDR3aa: CASRPNGQEWGQETQYF; CDR3nt: TGTGCCAGCAGACCGAATGGACAGGAGTGGGGGCAAGAGACCCAGTACTTC
abundance: .; len: 15; d_gene: TRBD1; j_gene: TRBJ2-7; v_gene: TRBV28; CDR3aa: CASSESGQGSYEQYF; CDR3nt: TGTGCCAGCAGTGAGTCGGGACAGGGGTCCTACGAGCAGTACTTC
abundance: once; len: 12; d_gene: .; j_gene: TRBJ2-5; v_gene: TRBV5-3; CDR3aa: CASSFEETSQYF; CDR3nt: TGTGCCAGCAGCTTCGAAGAGACTAGCCAGTACTTC
abundance: few; len: 15; d_gene: .; j_gene: TRBJ2-1; v_gene: TRBV5-1; CDR3aa: CASSLAPAADNEQFF; CDR3nt: TGCGCCAGCAGCTTGGCCCCCGCGGCCGACAATGAGCAGTTCTTC
abundance: many; len: 18; d_gene: .; j_gene: TRBJ2-5; v_gene: TRBV19; CDR3aa: CASSISASRHGGQETQYF; CDR3nt: TGTGCCAGTAGTATATCTGCCTCAAGACACGGGGGACAAGAGACCCAGTACTTC
abundance: many; len: 15; d_gene: TRBD2; j_gene: TRBJ2-3; v_gene: TRBV6-4; CDR3aa: CASSDVAGGADTQYF; CDR3nt: TGTGCCAGCAGTGACGTAGCGGGAGGAGCAGATACGCAGTATTTT
abundance: .; len: 12; d_gene: .; j_gene: TRBJ2-5; v_gene: TRBV27; CDR3aa: CASSLDVGTQYF; CDR3nt: TGTGCCAGCAGTTTGGACGTTGGGACCCAGTACTTC
abundance: .; len: 15; d_gene: .; j_gene: TRBJ2-5; v_gene: TRBV6-6; CDR3aa: CASSYGVEGVETQYF; CDR3nt: TGTGCCAGCAGCTACGGGGTCGAAGGGGTAGAGACCCAGTACTTC
abundance: many; len: 12; d_gene: .; j_gene: TRBJ2-5; v_gene: TRBV6-1; CDR3aa: CASSEALNEQYF; CDR3nt: TGTGCCAGCAGTGAAGCGCTAAATGAGCAGTACTTC
abundance: many; len: 19; d_gene: TRBD2; j_gene: TRBJ2-7; v_gene: TRBV28; CDR3aa: CASSGAGVLDTSGSYEQYF; CDR3nt: TGTGCCAGCAGTGGGGCCGGGGTTTTGGATACTAGCGGGAGCTACGAGCAGTACTTC
abundance: .; len: 16; d_gene: TRBD2; j_gene: TRBJ2-3; v_gene: TRBV7-8; CDR3aa: CASSPLAGGYTDTQYF; CDR3nt: TGTGCCAGCAGCCCTCTGGCGGGGGGATACACAGATACGCAGTATTTT
abundance: few; len: 13; d_gene: TRBD2; j_gene: TRBJ2-7; v_gene: TRBV20-1; CDR3aa: CSAASGSMYEQYF; CDR3nt: TGCAGTGCTGCTAGCGGGAGTATGTACGAGCAGTACTTC
abundance: .; len: 14; d_gene: .; j_gene: TRBJ2-1; v_gene: TRBV5-1; CDR3aa: CASSLAGLIYEQFF; CDR3nt: TGCGCCAGCAGCTTGGCAGGTCTAATATATGAGCAGTTCTTC
abundance: medium-sized; len: 15; d_gene: .; j_gene: TRBJ2-1; v_gene: TRBV6-6; CDR3aa: CASSYGAVYYNEQFF; CDR3nt: TGTGCCAGCAGTTACGGCGCGGTGTACTACAATGAGCAGTTCTTC
abundance: .; len: 15; d_gene: .; j_gene: TRBJ1-2; v_gene: TRBV20-1; CDR3aa: CSATTGWVNVYGYTF; CDR3nt: TGCAGTGCTACGACAGGCTGGGTAAACGTATATGGCTACACCTTC
abundance: few; len: 14; d_gene: .; j_gene: TRBJ2-7; v_gene: TRBV27; CDR3aa: CASSFGGDRVEQYF; CDR3nt: TGTGCCAGCAGTTTTGGGGGAGACCGGGTCGAGCAGTACTTC
abundance: .; len: 13; d_gene: .; j_gene: TRBJ2-3; v_gene: TRBV6-1; CDR3aa: CAIQTRNTDTQYF; CDR3nt: TGTGCCATCCAGACTAGGAACACAGATACGCAGTATTTT
abundance: few; len: 8; d_gene: .; j_gene: TRBJ1-4; v_gene: TRBV11-2; CDR3aa: CASSLEGF; CDR3nt: TGTGCCAGCAGCTTAGAAGGTTTT
abundance: large; len: 15; d_gene: .; j_gene: TRBJ2-1; v_gene: TRBV7-2; CDR3aa: CASTSTGNTYNEQFF; CDR3nt: TGTGCCAGCACCTCCACCGGGAACACCTACAATGAGCAGTTCTTC
abundance: .; len: 16; d_gene: TRBD2; j_gene: TRBJ2-2; v_gene: TRBV7-3; CDR3aa: CASSFYRGVGTGELFF; CDR3nt: TGTGCCAGCAGCTTCTACCGGGGGGTGGGAACCGGGGAGCTGTTTTTT
abundance: many; len: 19; d_gene: TRBD2; j_gene: TRBJ2-1; v_gene: TRBV7-9; CDR3aa: CASSLVIGTSGRGYNEQFF; CDR3nt: TGTGCCAGCAGCTTAGTAATCGGGACTAGCGGGAGAGGTTACAATGAGCAGTTCTTC
abundance: many; len: 16; d_gene: TRBD1; j_gene: TRBJ1-1; v_gene: TRBV6-1; CDR3aa: CASSSTGTGGFTEAFF; CDR3nt: TGTGCCAGCAGTTCAACCGGGACAGGGGGTTTCACTGAAGCTTTCTTT
abundance: .; len: 15; d_gene: .; j_gene: TRBJ2-5; v_gene: TRBV7-2; CDR3aa: CASSPDQGQGQTQYF; CDR3nt: TGTGCCAGCAGCCCAGACCAGGGGCAGGGGCAGACCCAGTACTTC
abundance: .; len: 12; d_gene: .; j_gene: TRBJ2-3; v_gene: TRBV12-3/TRBV12-4; CDR3aa: CASSPYTDTQYF; CDR3nt: TGTGCCAGCAGCCCCTACACCGATACGCAGTATTTT
abundance: many; len: 16; d_gene: TRBD1; j_gene: TRBJ1-2; v_gene: TRBV10-3; CDR3aa: CAISESAGTGIYGYTF; CDR3nt: TGTGCCATCAGTGAGTCCGCCGGGACAGGGATCTATGGCTACACCTTC
abundance: .; len: 15; d_gene: .; j_gene: TRBJ1-1; v_gene: TRBV7-2; CDR3aa: CASSPTAGRNTEAFF; CDR3nt: TGTGCCAGCAGCCCGACGGCAGGGAGGAACACTGAAGCTTTCTTT
abundance: .; len: 11; d_gene: .; j_gene: TRBJ2-7; v_gene: TRBV14; CDR3aa: CASSHSYEQYF; CDR3nt: TGTGCCAGCAGCCACTCCTACGAGCAGTACTTC
abundance: many; len: 13; d_gene: TRBD1; j_gene: TRBJ1-6; v_gene: TRBV6-6; CDR3aa: CASSYGKGTVLHF; CDR3nt: TGTGCCAGCAGTTACGGAAAGGGGACAGTTCTCCACTTT
abundance: .; len: 16; d_gene: .; j_gene: TRBJ2-5; v_gene: TRBV28; CDR3aa: CASSLGSARLNYGYNF; CDR3nt: TGTGCCAGCAGTTTAGGGTCGGCGAGGTTAAACTATGGCTACAACTTC
abundance: .; len: 14; d_gene: .; j_gene: TRBJ1-5; v_gene: TRBV6-6; CDR3aa: CASNELVGNQPQHF; CDR3nt: TGTGCCAGCAACGAACTCGTGGGCAATCAGCCCCAGCATTTT
abundance: .; len: 13; d_gene: .; j_gene: TRBJ2-4; v_gene: TRBV7-2; CDR3aa: CASTTPKNSPLHF; CDR3nt: TGTGCCAGCACCACCCCGAAGAATTCACCCCTCCACTTC
abundance: .; len: 17; d_gene: TRBD1; j_gene: TRBJ2-1; v_gene: TRBV7-6; CDR3aa: CASSPTTGSGTYNEQFF; CDR3nt: TGTGCCAGCAGCCCAACGACAGGGTCGGGAACTTACAATGAGCAGTTCTTC
abundance: .; len: 15; d_gene: .; j_gene: TRBJ2-6; v_gene: TRBV24-1; CDR3aa: CATSGVNSGANVLTF; CDR3nt: TGTGCCACCAGTGGAGTGAACTCTGGGGCCAACGTCCTGACTTTC
abundance: .; len: 19; d_gene: TRBD2; j_gene: TRBJ2-3; v_gene: TRBV12-3/TRBV12-4; CDR3aa: CASSLGPGLSGGSTDTQYF; CDR3nt: TGTGCCAGCAGTTTAGGCCCGGGACTATCGGGAGGTTCCACAGATACGCAGTATTTT
abundance: .; len: 17; d_gene: TRBD2; j_gene: TRBJ2-2; v_gene: TRBV27; CDR3aa: CASSLVRLAGYTGELFF; CDR3nt: TGTGCCAGCAGTTTGGTTAGGTTAGCGGGGTACACCGGGGAGCTGTTTTTT
abundance: few; len: 14; d_gene: .; j_gene: TRBJ1-1; v_gene: TRBV7-3; CDR3aa: CASKAQVNTGELYF; CDR3nt: TGTGCCAGCAAAGCACAGGTGAACACCGGGGAGCTGTATTTT
abundance: .; len: 14; d_gene: .; j_gene: TRBJ2-5; v_gene: TRBV6-5; CDR3aa: CASSYSRVGETQYF; CDR3nt: TGTGCCAGCAGTTACTCGAGGGTGGGAGAGACCCAGTACTTC
abundance: few; len: 17; d_gene: TRBD2; j_gene: TRBJ2-1; v_gene: TRBV7-3; CDR3aa: CASSLIGGSVQENEQFF; CDR3nt: TGTGCCAGCAGCTTAATCGGCGGGAGTGTACAGGAAAATGAGCAGTTCTTC
abundance: .; len: 15; d_gene: .; j_gene: TRBJ2-1; v_gene: TRBV28; CDR3aa: CASRGVDYPYNEQFF; CDR3nt: TGTGCCAGCAGGGGGGTTGACTATCCGTACAATGAGCAGTTCTTC
abundance: many; len: 13; d_gene: .; j_gene: TRBJ2-7; v_gene: TRBV11-2; CDR3aa: CASSLQHWSGLDF; CDR3nt: TGTGCCAGCAGCTTACAGCATTGGAGCGGCTTAGACTTC
abundance: many; len: 18; d_gene: TRBD1; j_gene: TRBJ1-2; v_gene: TRBV12-3/TRBV12-4; CDR3aa: CASSLEQGGTGVNYGYTF; CDR3nt: TGTGCCAGCAGTTTAGAGCAGGGGGGGACAGGGGTGAACTATGGCTACACCTTC